The 21 T cell receptor beta chains below all came from one sample that was sequenced in a study of T cell responses to AZD1222 COVID-19 vaccine. Sequenced by immunoSEQ multiplex PCR; TCRdb stores in-frame clones only, minus some. The data hold about 140,000 clones, with around nine tenths observed a single time. Specimen: peripheral blood, collected 28 days after the second AZD1222 dose. The receptors stem from an adult who received the AZD1222 COVID-19 vaccine.

The chain links TRBV7-3 to TRBJ1-2, with 9 bases fitting TRBD1. With 5 bases clipped from V and 7 bases from J, the junction kept 5 bases outside the gene matches. CDR1 and CDR2 (germline): SGHTA, FQGTGA. The CDR3 runs to 13 residues. The CDR3 DNA is TGTGCCAGCAGCCCAGGGACAGGGAGTGGCTACACCTTC. It encodes CASSPGTGSGYTF.

V gene TRBV6-6 combines with J gene TRBJ1-5; D is ambiguous. The V end was cut by 6 bases, the J end by 2 bases, with 17 bases between. Germline loops: CDR1 MNHNY, CDR2 SVGAGI (reference sequence). This CDR3 region has 16 residues. CDR3 region: CASRITGDSRNQPQHF. The CDR3 DNA follows: TGTGCCAGCAGAATTACCGGAGACTCCCGCAATCAGCCCCAGCATTTT.

V is TRBV7-3 and J is TRBJ1-1; unclear D gene. This CDR3 region has 15 residues. The germline gives CDR1 SGHTA, CDR2 FQGTGA. Trimming pared 2 bases from V and 0 bases from J, leaving 10 bases between. The CDR3, as DNA: TGTGCCAGCAGCTTAGGCTCAGGTTTGAACACTGAAGCTTTCTTT. Translated, it gives CASSLGSGLNTEAFF.

This chain connects TRBV30 to TRBJ1-1; D is undetermined. The CDR3 is 11 residues long. V lost 1 base, J lost 14 bases, and 14 bases lay in between. The germline gives CDR1 GTSNPN, CDR2 SVGIG (reference sequence). CDR3 bases: TGTGCCTGGAGTGACTCTAGGAGCGTCTTCTTT. It is translated as CAWSDSRSVFF.

The rearrangement joins TRBV10-2 to TRBJ2-7; no reliable D call. CDR3 length: 12 amino acids. V lost 5 bases and J lost 8, with 13 bases in between. From germline, CDR1 is WSHSY and CDR2 SAAADI. The CDR3 protein is CASSSAGLKQYF. CDR3 DNA: TGCGCCAGCAGTTCAGCAGGCCTGAAGCAGTACTTC.

This chain connects TRBV27 to TRBJ1-2, with D possibly matching TRBD1 (5 bases). The V gene's germline CDR1 is MNHEY and CDR2 SMNVEV (reference sequence). Trimming removed 3 bases from V and 10 bases from J, with 15 bases in between. The CDR3 runs to 13 residues. In DNA, the CDR3 is TGTGCCAGCAGTTTGGCAGGGAATTCGGCCTACACCTTC. This sequence encodes CASSLAGNSAYTF.

J is TRBJ2-3 and V is TRBV5-1; unclear D gene. V lost 4 bases and J lost 2, with 8 bases in between. The germline V gene has CDR1 SGHRS and CDR2 YFSETQ. The CDR3 has 13 amino acids. CDR3 region: CASSVGHTDTQYF. CDR3 in DNA: TGCGCCAGCAGCGTTGGTCACACAGATACGCAGTATTTT.

The rearrangement links TRBV6-5 to TRBJ2-3; D not certain. The CDR3 spans 13 residues. Trimming removed 6 bases at V and 6 bases at J, with 13 bases between. CDR1 is MNHEY and CDR2 is SVGAGI in the germline V gene. In nucleotides, the CDR3 is TGTGCCAGCAGAGGGCTAACGACCGATACGCAGTATTTT. It is translated as CASRGLTTDTQYF.

The V and J genes are TRBV19 and TRBJ1-2; the D gene is possibly TRBD1 (5 bases). From germline, CDR1 is LNHDA and CDR2 SQIVND (reference sequence). The CDR3 sequence is 15 residues long. V was clipped by 5 bases and J by 7 bases, with 20 bases between them. The CDR3, as DNA: TGTGCCAGTAGTCCCGGACACTCGGGAGAGGCTGGCTACACCTTC. It codes for CASSPGHSGEAGYTF.

In nucleotides, the CDR3 is TGCGCCAGCAGCAGTACCGGGGCCGGCACTGAAGCTTTCTTT. This gives the protein CASSSTGAGTEAFF. V usage is TRBV5-1 and J usage is TRBJ1-1; D is possibly TRBD1 (5 bases). The CDR3 contains 14 residues. The V gene lost 4 bases and the J gene lost 4 bases, with 14 bases spanning the gap. From germline, CDR1 is SGHRS and CDR2 YFSETQ.

The chain couples TRBV2 to TRBJ2-5, with 11 bases matching TRBD2. V lost 4 bases and J lost 5; bases outside the gene matches: 6. The germline CDR1 and CDR2 sequences are SNHLY and FYNNEI. CDR3 length equals 15 residues. This chain's CDR3 is CASSVAGGPGETQYF. For the CDR3, the DNA is TGTGCCAGCAGTGTAGCGGGAGGGCCTGGTGAGACCCAGTACTTC.

The J gene is TRBJ2-5, the V gene TRBV27, with a weak D call TRBD1 (5 bases). Per germline, CDR1 MNHEY and CDR2 SMNVEV (reference sequence). Trimming took off 7 bases at V and 5 bases at J, with 14 bases between the two ends. The CDR3 is 13 residues long. As DNA, the CDR3 is TGTGCCAGCACCAGACAGAGTGGTGAGACCCAGTACTTC. Amino acids: CASTRQSGETQYF.

This clone was detected only once. The V gene is TRBV6-2 or TRBV6-3, the J gene TRBJ1-2, with 9 bases matching TRBD1. This CDR3 is 14 amino acids long. Trimming took 2 bases from V and 7 from J; bases not matched to a gene: 5. CDR1 and CDR2 (germline): MNHEY, SVGEGT. The CDR3 nucleotides are TGTGCCAGCAGTTACCTTTTGACAGGGGGTGGCTACACCTTC. Translating gives CASSYLLTGGGYTF.

The genes are TRBV12-5 and TRBJ1-1, with 7 bases that match TRBD1. The J segment lost 3 bases and the V segment lost 0 bases, leaving 4 bases of the junction unmatched. The CDR3 is 15 amino acids. Germline CDR1 and CDR2: LGHNT and FRNRAP. CDR3 protein: CASGLVRTGYTEAFF. The CDR3 DNA reads as TGTGCTAGTGGTTTGGTCCGGACAGGCTACACTGAAGCTTTCTTT.

The chain recombines TRBV6-5 with TRBJ1-4, with TRBD1 matching over 7 bases. Germline values: CDR1 MNHEY, CDR2 SVGAGI. The V gene end was trimmed by 2 bases and the J gene end by 8 bases; junction bases not matched to a gene: 8. The CDR3 covers 15 residues. The CDR3 loop is CASSYTTGVREKLFF. Here the CDR3 DNA reads TGTGCCAGCAGTTACACAACAGGGGTTCGGGAAAAACTGTTTTTT.

This rearrangement joins TRBV11-1 to TRBJ2-3; tentative D call: TRBD2 (7 bases). CDR3 length equals 14 residues. Germline CDR1 is SGHAT and CDR2 is FQDESV (reference sequence). V lost 4 bases, J lost 2 bases, and 10 bases lay in between. CDR3 nucleotide sequence: TGTGCCAGCAGCTACGGGGGGCCCACAGATACGCAGTATTTT. Translating it yields CASSYGGPTDTQYF.

The chain employs TRBV2 and TRBJ1-5; TRBD1 agrees at 8 bases. The trim removed 7 bases at V and 5 bases at J, leaving 7 bases unmatched. The CDR3 is 14 residues long. CDR1 SNHLY and CDR2 FYNNEI come from the germline V gene. The CDR3 loop reads CASTEAGGDQPQHF. The CDR3 DNA sequence: TGTGCCAGCACCGAAGCAGGGGGCGATCAGCCCCAGCATTTT.

This sequence joins TRBV30 and TRBJ1-4; D remains ambiguous. The V end lost 1 base, the J end lost 6 bases, and 3 bases lay between the germline ends. The CDR3 loop spans 11 amino acids. Per germline, CDR1 GTSNPN and CDR2 SVGIG (reference sequence). The CDR3 region is CAWSGDEKLFF. CDR3 coding DNA: TGTGCCTGGAGTGGAGATGAAAAACTGTTTTTT.

The genes are TRBV5-1 and TRBJ1-1; no firm D call. Trimming cost V 0 bases and J 3 bases, with 6 bases left between them. This CDR3 has 13 residues. Germline values: CDR1 SGHRS, CDR2 YFSETQ. The CDR3 spells CASSLAEHTEAFF. As DNA, the CDR3 is TGCGCCAGCAGCTTGGCCGAACACACTGAAGCTTTCTTT.

The V and J genes are TRBV6-5 and TRBJ2-7; TRBD2 might be the D (7 bases). Deletions cut 5 bases from V and 6 bases from J, with 17 bases between. The CDR3 runs to 14 residues. Per germline, CDR1 MNHEY and CDR2 SVGAGI. The CDR3 reads CASSPAGALGEQYF. In DNA, the CDR3 is TGTGCCAGCAGTCCCGCGGGGGCTCTTGGCGAGCAGTACTTC.

This clone was observed once. At one end, the junction sequence differs from germline, possibly due to a read error. This chain links TRBV12-3 or TRBV12-4 with TRBJ1-3; D remains unclear. The CDR3 is made up of 12 amino acids. The CDR3 reads CASSLGSLKVSF. In DNA form, the CDR3 reads TGTGCCAGCAGCCTGGGGAGCCTGAAAGTTTCGTTT.